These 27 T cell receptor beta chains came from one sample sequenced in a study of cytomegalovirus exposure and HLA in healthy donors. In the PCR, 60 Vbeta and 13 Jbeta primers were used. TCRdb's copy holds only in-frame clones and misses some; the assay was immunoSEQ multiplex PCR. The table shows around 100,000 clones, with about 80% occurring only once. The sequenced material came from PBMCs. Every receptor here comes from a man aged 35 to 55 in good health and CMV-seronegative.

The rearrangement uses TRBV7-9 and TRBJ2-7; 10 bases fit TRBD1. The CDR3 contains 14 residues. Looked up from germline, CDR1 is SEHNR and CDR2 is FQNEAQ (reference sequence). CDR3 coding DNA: TGTTCCAGCAGCCGGGACAGGGGCTCCTACGAGCAGTACGTC. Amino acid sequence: CSSSRDRGSYEQYV.

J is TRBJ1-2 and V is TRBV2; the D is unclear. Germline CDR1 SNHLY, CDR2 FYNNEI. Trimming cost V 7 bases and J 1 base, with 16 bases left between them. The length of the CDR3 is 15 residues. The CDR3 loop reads CASNVPNSFNYGYTF. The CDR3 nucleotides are TGTGCCAGCAATGTGCCAAATAGTTTTAACTATGGCTACACCTTC.

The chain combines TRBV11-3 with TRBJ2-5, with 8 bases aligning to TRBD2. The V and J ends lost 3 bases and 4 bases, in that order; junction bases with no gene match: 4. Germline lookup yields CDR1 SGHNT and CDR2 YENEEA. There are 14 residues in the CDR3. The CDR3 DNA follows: TGTGCCAGCAGCTTCGGACTAGCCCCAGAGACCCAGTACTTC. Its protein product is CASSFGLAPETQYF.

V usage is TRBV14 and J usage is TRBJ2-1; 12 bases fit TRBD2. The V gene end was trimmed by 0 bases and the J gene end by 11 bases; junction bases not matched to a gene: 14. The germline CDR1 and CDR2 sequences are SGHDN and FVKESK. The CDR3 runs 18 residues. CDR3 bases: TGTGCCAGCAGCCAAGATTTTTCGGCCGGGCTAGCGGGGGGGAAGCAGTTCTTC. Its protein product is CASSQDFSAGLAGGKQFF.

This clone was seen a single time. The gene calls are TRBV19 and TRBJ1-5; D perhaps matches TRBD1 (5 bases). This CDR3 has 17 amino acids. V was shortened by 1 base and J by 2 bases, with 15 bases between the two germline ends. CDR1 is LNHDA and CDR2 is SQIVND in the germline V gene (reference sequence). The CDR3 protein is CASSIGGGLWGNQPQHF. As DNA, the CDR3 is TGTGCCAGTAGTATAGGGGGGGGTCTGTGGGGCAATCAGCCCCAGCATTTT.

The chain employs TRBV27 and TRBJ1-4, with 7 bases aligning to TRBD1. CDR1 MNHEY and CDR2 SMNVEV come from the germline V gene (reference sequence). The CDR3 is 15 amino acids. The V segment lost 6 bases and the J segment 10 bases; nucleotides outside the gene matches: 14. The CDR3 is CASRTSRQGLVKLFF. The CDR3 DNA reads TGTGCCAGCAGGACATCTCGACAGGGTCTGGTAAAACTGTTTTTT.

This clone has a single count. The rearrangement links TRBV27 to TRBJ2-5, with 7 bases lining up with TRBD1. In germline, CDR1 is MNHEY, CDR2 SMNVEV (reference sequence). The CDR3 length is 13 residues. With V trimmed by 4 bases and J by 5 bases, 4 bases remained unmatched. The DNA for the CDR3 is TGTGCCAGCAGTTCACAGGGGCGGGAGACCCAGTACTTC. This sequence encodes CASSSQGRETQYF.

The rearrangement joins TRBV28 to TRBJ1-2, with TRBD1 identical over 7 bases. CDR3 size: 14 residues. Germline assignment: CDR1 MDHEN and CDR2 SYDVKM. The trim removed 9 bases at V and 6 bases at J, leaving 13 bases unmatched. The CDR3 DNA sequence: TGTGCCAGTCAGCAGCCTGACAGGGCGAATGGCTACACCTTC. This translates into CASQQPDRANGYTF.

The CDR3 nucleotides read TGTGCCAGCAGCTTGACTGGCGGGGGGTCCTACGAGCAGTACGTC. It encodes CASSLTGGGSYEQYV. This chain joins TRBV7-2 and TRBJ2-7; 8 positions agree with TRBD2. The V segment lost 3 bases and the J segment 1 base; nucleotides outside the gene matches: 5. This CDR3 is built from 15 residues. Per the germline V gene, CDR1 is SGHTA and CDR2 is FQGNSA.

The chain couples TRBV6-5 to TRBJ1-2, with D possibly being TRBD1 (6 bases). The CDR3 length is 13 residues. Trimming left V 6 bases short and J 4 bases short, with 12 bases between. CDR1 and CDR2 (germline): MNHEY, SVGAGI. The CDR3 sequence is CASRLDRFYGYTF. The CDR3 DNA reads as TGTGCCAGCAGGTTGGACAGATTCTATGGCTACACCTTC.

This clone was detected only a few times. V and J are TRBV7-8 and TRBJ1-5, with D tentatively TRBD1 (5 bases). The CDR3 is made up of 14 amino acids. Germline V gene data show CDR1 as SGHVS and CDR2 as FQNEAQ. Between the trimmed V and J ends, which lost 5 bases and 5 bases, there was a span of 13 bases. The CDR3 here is CASSNPGGDQPQHF. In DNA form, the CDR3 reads TGTGCCAGCAGCAACCCTGGGGGGGATCAGCCCCAGCATTTT.

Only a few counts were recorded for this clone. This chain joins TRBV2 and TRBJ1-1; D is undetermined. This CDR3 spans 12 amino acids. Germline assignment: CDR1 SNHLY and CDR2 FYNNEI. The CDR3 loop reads CAGRRENTEAFF. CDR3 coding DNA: TGTGCAGGAAGGAGGGAGAACACTGAAGCTTTCTTT.

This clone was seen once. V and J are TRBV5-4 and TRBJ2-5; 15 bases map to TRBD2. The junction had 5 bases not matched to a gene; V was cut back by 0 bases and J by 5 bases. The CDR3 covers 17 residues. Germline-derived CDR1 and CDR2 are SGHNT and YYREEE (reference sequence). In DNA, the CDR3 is TGTGCCAGCAGCTTGGGGACTAGCGGGGGGGCCGGGGAGACCCAGTACTTC. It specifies CASSLGTSGGAGETQYF.

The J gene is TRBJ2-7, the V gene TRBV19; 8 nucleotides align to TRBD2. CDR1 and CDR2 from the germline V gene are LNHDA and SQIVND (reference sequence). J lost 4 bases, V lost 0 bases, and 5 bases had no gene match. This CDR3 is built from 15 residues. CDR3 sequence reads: CASSIDTSGEYEQYV. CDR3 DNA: TGTGCCAGTAGTATAGATACTAGCGGAGAGTACGAGCAGTACGTC.

CDR3 sequence (DNA): TGTGCCAGCAGCTTTACACAGGGGGCTGCCTATGGCTACACCTTC. Translating gives CASSFTQGAAYGYTF. V gene TRBV7-2 combines with J gene TRBJ1-2, with 9 nucleotides matching TRBD1. V lost 3 bases, J lost 4 bases, and 6 bases stayed unmatched. The CDR3 sequence is 15 residues long. Germline V gene lookup returns CDR1 SGHTA and CDR2 FQGNSA.

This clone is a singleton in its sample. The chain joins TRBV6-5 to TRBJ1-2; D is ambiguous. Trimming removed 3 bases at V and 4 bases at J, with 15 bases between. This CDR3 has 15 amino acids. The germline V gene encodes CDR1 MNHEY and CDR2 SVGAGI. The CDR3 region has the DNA TGTGCCAGCAGTTATTCCGCCAGGTCCGGCTATGGCTACACCTTC. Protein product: CASSYSARSGYGYTF.

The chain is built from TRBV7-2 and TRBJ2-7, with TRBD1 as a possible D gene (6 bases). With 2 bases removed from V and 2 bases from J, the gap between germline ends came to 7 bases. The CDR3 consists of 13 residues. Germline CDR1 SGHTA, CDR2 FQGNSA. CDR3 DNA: TGTGCCAGCAGCTTATACAGGGCCTACGAGCAGTACGTC. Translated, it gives CASSLYRAYEQYV.

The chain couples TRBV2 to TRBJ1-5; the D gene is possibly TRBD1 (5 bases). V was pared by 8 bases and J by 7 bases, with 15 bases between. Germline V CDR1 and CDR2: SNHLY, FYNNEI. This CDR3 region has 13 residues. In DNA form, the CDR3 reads TGTGCCAGCTGCTTCCAGGGAGGCCAGCCCCAGCATTTT. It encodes CASCFQGGQPQHF.

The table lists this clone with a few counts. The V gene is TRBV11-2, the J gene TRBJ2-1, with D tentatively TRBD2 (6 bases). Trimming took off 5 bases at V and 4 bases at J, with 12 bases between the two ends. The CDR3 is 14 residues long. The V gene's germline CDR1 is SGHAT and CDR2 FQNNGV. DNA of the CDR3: TGTGCCAGCAGCGAGCGGGTTTCGTACAATGAGCAGTTCTTC. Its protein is CASSERVSYNEQFF.

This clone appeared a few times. Here the CDR3 reads CASSQDFRVGAEAFF. CDR3 DNA: TGCGCCAGCAGCCAAGATTTCCGAGTCGGTGCTGAAGCTTTCTTT. The chain couples TRBV4-3 to TRBJ1-1; unclear D gene. Germline assignment: CDR1 LGHNA and CDR2 YSLEER. This CDR3 has 15 residues. Between the trimmed V and J ends, which lost 0 bases and 6 bases, there was a span of 14 bases.

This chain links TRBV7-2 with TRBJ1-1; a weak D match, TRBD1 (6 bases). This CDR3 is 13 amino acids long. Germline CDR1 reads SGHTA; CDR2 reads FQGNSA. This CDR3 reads CAIRRGPNTEAFF. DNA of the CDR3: TGTGCGATCCGCAGGGGTCCGAACACTGAAGCTTTCTTT.

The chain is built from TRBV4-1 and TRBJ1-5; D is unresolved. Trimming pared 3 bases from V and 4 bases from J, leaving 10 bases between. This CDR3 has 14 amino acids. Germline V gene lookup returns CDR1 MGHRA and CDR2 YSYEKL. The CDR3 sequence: CASSQGGRNQPQHF. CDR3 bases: TGCGCCAGCAGCCAGGGAGGGCGGAATCAGCCCCAGCATTTT.

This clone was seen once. The CDR3 loop is CASSIPYNEQFF. The CDR3, as DNA: TGTGCCAGCAGTATTCCTTACAATGAGCAGTTCTTC. The chain combines TRBV7-2 with TRBJ2-1; D unclear. Trimming stripped 6 bases from V and 4 bases from J, with 7 bases between. Germline V gives CDR1 SGHTA, CDR2 FQGNSA. The CDR3 length is 12 residues. The whole variable domain, filled in from reference TRBV7-2 and TRBJ2-1, reads GAGVSQSPSNKVTEKGKDVELRCDPISGHTALYWYRQSLGQGLEFLIYFQGNSAPDKSGLPSDRFSAERTGGSVSTLTIQRTQQEDSAVYLCASSIPYNEQFFGPGTRLTVL.

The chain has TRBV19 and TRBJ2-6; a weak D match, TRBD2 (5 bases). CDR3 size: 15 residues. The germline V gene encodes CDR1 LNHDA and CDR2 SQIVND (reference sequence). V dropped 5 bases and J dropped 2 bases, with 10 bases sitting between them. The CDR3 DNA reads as TGTGCCAGTAGTGAGGGCCTACCTGGGGCCAACGTCCTGACTTTC. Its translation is CASSEGLPGANVLTF.

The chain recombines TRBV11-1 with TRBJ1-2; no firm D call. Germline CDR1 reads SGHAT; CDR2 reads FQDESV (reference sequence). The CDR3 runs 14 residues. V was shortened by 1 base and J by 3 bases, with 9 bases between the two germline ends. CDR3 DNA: TGTGCCAGCAGCTTAGGTTTGGAGGACTATGGCTACACCTTC. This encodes CASSLGLEDYGYTF.

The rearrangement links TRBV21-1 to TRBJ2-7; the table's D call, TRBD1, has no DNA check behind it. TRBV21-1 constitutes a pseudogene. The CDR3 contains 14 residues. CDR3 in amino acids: CASGTGTGNYEQYV. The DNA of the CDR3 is TGTGCCAGCGGGACCGGGACAGGGAACTACGAGCAGTACGTC.

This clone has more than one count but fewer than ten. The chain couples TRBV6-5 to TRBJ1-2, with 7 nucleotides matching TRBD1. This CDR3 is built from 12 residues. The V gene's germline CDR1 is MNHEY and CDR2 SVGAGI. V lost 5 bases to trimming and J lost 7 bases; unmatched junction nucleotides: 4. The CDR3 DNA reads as TGTGCCAGCAGTGAGGGGGCAGGTGGCTACACCTTC. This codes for CASSEGAGGYTF.